These 8 T cell receptor beta chains originate from one sample sequenced in a study of vaccination and CD4 T cells after COVID-19. For these TCRs, the target antigens are not known. Treatment denoted: approximately 9-day PBMC culture with coronavirus spike peptide pools or control peptides (ViraFEST assay). CD4+ T cells that had been cultured provided DNA sequenced with the Oncomine TCR Beta short-read assay. In TCRdb, the PCR reads were re-called with MiXCR into one record per CDR3 protein. The sample consists of under 20,000 distinct CDR3 sequences, around half of them appearing once. Source: CD4+ T cells from blood, cultured in vitro, taken before SARS-CoV-2 vaccination. The receptors originated from a human donor who had recovered from COVID-19.

In this sample, this clonotype turned up a few times. The chain recombines TRBV7-6 with TRBJ1-6, with a possible D match to TRBD1 (6 bases). CDR1 and CDR2 (germline): SGHVS, FNYEAQ. V lost 0 bases, J lost 7 bases, and 10 bases lay in between. This CDR3 is built from 15 residues. CDR3 region: CASSLAGQRNSPLHF. The DNA for the CDR3 is TGTGCCAGCAGCTTAGCCGGACAGAGGAATTCACCCCTCCACTTT.

This chain connects TRBV7-3 to TRBJ2-3; 10 nucleotides line up with TRBD2. There are 15 residues in the CDR3. The V and J ends lost 5 bases and 4 bases, in that order; junction bases with no gene match: 6. Germline V gene data show CDR1 as SGHTA and CDR2 as FQGTGA. The CDR3 bases are TGTGCCAGCAGCCTGAGGACTAGCGGTTCAGATACGCAGTATTTT. Amino acid sequence: CASSLRTSGSDTQYF.

The sample holds a few counts of this clonotype. This chain joins TRBV20-1 and TRBJ2-3; D gene uncertain. Germline CDR1 is DFQATT and CDR2 is SNEGSKA (reference sequence). The V gene lost 4 bases and the J gene lost 4 bases, with 15 bases spanning the gap. The CDR3 contains 14 residues. The CDR3 is CSAKLSVPADTQYF. CDR3 coding DNA: TGCAGTGCTAAGCTTTCAGTCCCGGCAGATACGCAGTATTTT.

The chain is built from TRBV20-1 and TRBJ1-2; D is uncertain. Trimming shortened V by 0 bases and J by 0 bases, and 14 bases separated the two germline ends. Germline values: CDR1 DFQATT, CDR2 SNEGSKA (reference sequence). This CDR3 comprises 16 residues. This CDR3 is CSARDGSGYSNYGYTF. CDR3 coding DNA: TGCAGTGCTAGAGACGGCTCGGGCTACTCTAACTATGGCTACACCTTC.

V is TRBV19 and J is TRBJ2-5, with D unresolved. Between the trimmed V and J ends, which lost 7 bases and 4 bases, there was a span of 13 bases. The CDR3 extends over 13 amino acids. In germline, CDR1 is LNHDA, CDR2 SQIVND (reference sequence). This chain's CDR3 is CASKHASGETQYF. DNA of the CDR3: TGTGCCAGTAAACACGCCTCCGGAGAGACCCAGTACTTC.

This chain connects TRBV9 to TRBJ1-2, with a weak D call TRBD1 (5 bases). The V end was cut by 4 bases, the J end by 6 bases, with 10 bases between. Germline CDR1 and CDR2: SGDLS and YYNGEE. This CDR3 is built from 12 residues. The CDR3 sequence: CASSRQRHGYTF. CDR3 DNA sequence: TGTGCCAGCAGCCGACAGCGTCATGGCTACACCTTC.

This rearrangement joins TRBV20-1 to TRBJ1-5; 8 nucleotides line up with TRBD1. J gave up 6 bases and V 4 bases, and 2 bases lay outside the gene matches. The CDR3 is 12 amino acids. The V gene's germline CDR1 is DFQATT and CDR2 SNEGSKA (reference sequence). The CDR3 loop is CSATQGGQPQHF. The CDR3 bases are TGCAGTGCTACACAGGGGGGTCAGCCCCAGCATTTT.

This clonotype was recorded a few times. This chain joins TRBV21-1 and TRBJ1-3; TRBD1 is the table's D call and was not checked against the DNA. TRBV21-1 is a documented pseudogene. CDR3 size: 16 residues. The chain's CDR3 is CASSKGMWGNLDTIYF. The CDR3 DNA follows: TGTGCCAGCAGCAAGGGGATGTGGGGGAACTTAGACACCATATATTTT.